A selection of T cell receptor beta chains follows, all from one sample in a study of technical replicates of blood from several donors. TCRdb keeps only in-frame clones here, not all; method: immunoSEQ multiplex PCR. The sample gives 87,000 or so clones, about 91% of which show up once; about 0.27% is in the top ten. Sequenced: T cells isolated from PBMCs. These receptors originate from a human donor in good health. Each CDR3 is given with its conserved first and last residue. The D gene is left open where the match is weak. Size values are once, few and many counts, or a class for expanded clones, and some rows have none.

>TRBD1|TRBJ1-2|TRBV28|-
TGTGCCAGCAGCCTACGGGACAGTAGAATCTATGGCTACACCTTC
CASSLRDSRIYGYTF
>TRBD2|TRBJ2-5|TRBV7-8|once
TGTGCCAGCAGCTTAGCGGGGGGGACTTTACAGACCCAGTACTTC
CASSLAGGTLQTQYF
>-|TRBJ2-7|TRBV7-3|-
TGTGCCAGCAGCTCCCGCCCGGGATCACCCTACGAGCAGTACTTC
CASSSRPGSPYEQYF
>TRBD1|TRBJ1-5|TRBV6-1|-
TGTGCCAGCAGTCCAGGGGGTTATAGCAATCAGCCCCAGCATTTT
CASSPGGYSNQPQHF
>-|TRBJ2-5|TRBV11-3|-
TGTGCCAGCAGCCTAGTCGGGGAGACCCAGTACTTC
CASSLVGETQYF
>-|TRBJ1-3|TRBV6-1|-
TGTGCCAGCAGTGAAACCGGGGTTTCTGGAAACACCATATATTTT
CASSETGVSGNTIYF
>-|TRBJ1-5|TRBV5-6|-
TGTGCCAGCAGCAGTGAGCGGGGAACTCAGCCCCAGCATTTT
CASSSERGTQPQHF
>-|TRBJ1-6|TRBV19|-
TGTGCCAGTAGTATAGGAACAGGCTATTCACCCCTCCACTTT
CASSIGTGYSPLHF
>TRBD1|TRBJ2-3|TRBV9|-
TGTGCCAGCAGCGTAGCTGAATATGACAGGGCCAGAGATACGCAGTATTTT
CASSVAEYDRARDTQYF
>TRBD1|TRBJ1-4|TRBV11-2|once
TGTGCCAGCAGACGGACAGGGGGCGGTGAAAAACTGTTTTTT
CASRRTGGGEKLFF
>TRBD2|TRBJ2-7|TRBV19|-
TGTGCCAGTAGGACCATAGCGGGAGGGGCCTACGAGCAGTACTTC
CASRTIAGGAYEQYF
>-|TRBJ2-2|TRBV6-5|few
TGTGCCAGCAGTTACTCGCGCGCGAACACCGGGGAGCTGTTTTTT
CASSYSRANTGELFF
>TRBD2|TRBJ2-3|TRBV5-8|-
TGTGCCAGCAGCTTGACTAGCGGGTCCCCCACAGATACGCAGTATTTT
CASSLTSGSPTDTQYF
>TRBD1|TRBJ1-1|TRBV9|-
TGTGCCAGCAGCGCGACAGGGACTAACACTGAAGCTTTCTTT
CASSATGTNTEAFF
>TRBD1|TRBJ1-1|TRBV4-1|once
TGCGCCAGCAGCCAAGTCAGGGGGGACAGGGGGAACACTGAAGCTTTCTTT
CASSQVRGDRGNTEAFF
>TRBD2|TRBJ2-1|TRBV11-2|-
TGTGCCAGCAGGGCTAGCGGGAGTGGAAATGAGCAGTTCTTC
CASRASGSGNEQFF
>-|TRBJ1-2|TRBV7-3|once
TGTGCCAGCAGCTTAACGTTGGGGGGGGATGGCTACACCTTC
CASSLTLGGDGYTF
>TRBD2|TRBJ2-5|TRBV6-5|-
TGTGCCAGCATCGCGAGCGGGAGGGAGACCCAGTACTTC
CASIASGRETQYF
>-|TRBJ2-2|TRBV7-8|once
TGTGCCAGCAGCTTCAGATCTAGGCCGAACACCGGGGAGCTGTTTTTT
CASSFRSRPNTGELFF
>TRBD1|TRBJ2-7|TRBV19|-
TGTGCCAGTAGTACGGGACAGGGTGGAAACTACGAGCAGTACTTC
CASSTGQGGNYEQYF
>TRBD2|TRBJ2-2|TRBV4-1|-
TGCGCCAGCAGCCAACACCCAAGCGGGGGGGCCCCCGGGGAGCTGTTTTTT
CASSQHPSGGAPGELFF
>-|TRBJ2-1|TRBV12-5|-
TGTGCTAGTGGTAGACAGGCCTACAATGAGCAGTTCTTC
CASGRQAYNEQFF
>-|TRBJ2-2|TRBV5-1|-
TGCGCCAGCAGTTCGACTGGAGGGACGAACACCGGGGAGCTGTTTTTT
CASSSTGGTNTGELFF
>-|TRBJ2-7|TRBV7-9|once
TGTGCCAGCAGCTCCCCCACAGGCTACGAGCAGTACTTC
CASSSPTGYEQYF
>TRBD1|TRBJ1-1|TRBV30|-
TGTGCCTGGAGCCGTACGGACAGGGCGAGAGCTAGGGGAGCTTTCTTT
CAWSRTDRARARGAFF
>-|TRBJ1-2|TRBV9|-
TGTGCCAGCTCCTCTGGGGGGGTGACGTATGGCTACACCTTC
CASSSGGVTYGYTF
>TRBD2|TRBJ2-7|TRBV6-5|-
TGTGCCAGCAGTTACTCGAAACTAGCGGGAGGGCTAGAGCAGTACTTC
CASSYSKLAGGLEQYF
>-|TRBJ1-1|TRBV10-1|-
TGCGCCAGCAGGGACACAACGAACACTGAAGCTTTCTTT
CASRDTTNTEAFF
>-|TRBJ2-1|TRBV18|once
TGTGCCAGCTCACCACGACGGGAATCTTACAATGAGCAGTTCTTC
CASSPRRESYNEQFF
>TRBD2|TRBJ2-1|TRBV5-1|-
TGCGCCAGCAGCGCCACTAGCGGTACCATCAATGAGCAGTTCTTC
CASSATSGTINEQFF
>-|TRBJ1-2|TRBV2|-
TGTGCCAGCAGTGGGGGCTTGACAGGAACCTACTATGGCTACACCTTC
CASSGGLTGTYYGYTF
>-|TRBJ1-1|TRBV10-3|-
TGTGCCATCAGAATCCTGGACAACATGAACACTGAAGCTTTCTTT
CAIRILDNMNTEAFF
>-|TRBJ2-1|TRBV19|-
TGTGCCAGTAGTATCGGGGTAGTCCCAGATGAGCAGTTCTTC
CASSIGVVPDEQFF
>-|TRBJ2-2|TRBV5-1|-
TGCGCCAGCAGCTTGGGGCAGGGCACCGGGGAGCTGTTTTTT
CASSLGQGTGELFF
>-|TRBJ2-7|TRBV5-6|-
TGTGCCAGCAGCGACATCTCCTACGAGCAGTACTTC
CASSDISYEQYF
>TRBD1|TRBJ1-2|TRBV4-1|-
TGCGCCAGCAGCCTTCTATTCGCTCGACAGGGGAATCTCGGGGGCTACACCTTC
CASSLLFARQGNLGGYTF
>-|TRBJ2-7|TRBV29-1|-
TGCAGCGTTGACATACCAAGCACCTACGAGCAGTACTTC
CSVDIPSTYEQYF
>TRBD2|TRBJ2-4|TRBV7-9|-
TGTGCCAGCAGCTTAGCGGGAGGGCCGAACATTCAGTACTTC
CASSLAGGPNIQYF
>-|TRBJ1-1|TRBV6-5|few
TGTGCCAGCAGTCGCCTGACTGGCACTGAAGCTTTCTTT
CASSRLTGTEAFF
>TRBD2|TRBJ2-1|TRBV6-6|-
TGTGCCAGCAGTCCCTTACCGAGCGGGAGGTACAATGAGCAGTTCTTC
CASSPLPSGRYNEQFF
>TRBD2|TRBJ2-1|TRBV28|once
TGTGCCAGCAGTTTATCGGGACTAAGCTCCTACAATGAGCAGTTCTTC
CASSLSGLSSYNEQFF
>-|TRBJ2-1|TRBV6-5|-
TGTGCCAGCAGCCCCGGAGGGTTGAATGAGCAGTTCTTC
CASSPGGLNEQFF
>TRBD2|TRBJ2-3|TRBV29-1|once
TGCAGCGTTGAGCGCGGACTAGTCCGAGATACGCAGTATTTT
CSVERGLVRDTQYF
>-|TRBJ2-2|TRBV28|-
TGTGCCAGCACGAGAGCGGGGAACACCGGGGAGCTGTTTTTT
CASTRAGNTGELFF
>TRBD1|TRBJ1-2|TRBV19|-
TGTGCCAGTAGTGCCCGGACTCAGGGGGGCTATGGCTACACCTTC
CASSARTQGGYGYTF
>-|TRBJ1-6|TRBV19|-
TGTGCCAGTAGTCGCCCTAGACAGTCCAAAAATTCACCCCTCCACTTT
CASSRPRQSKNSPLHF
>TRBD1|TRBJ2-1|TRBV28|-
TGTGCCAGCAGTCCCGGGACAGGGTACAATGAGCAGTTCTTC
CASSPGTGYNEQFF
>TRBD1|TRBJ1-1|TRBV19|-
TGTGCCAGTAGTATAGGTCGGACAGGGGGTCCGAACACTGAAGCTTTCTTT
CASSIGRTGGPNTEAFF
>TRBD2|TRBJ2-7|TRBV28|-
TGTGCCAGCGGGGGGGAGCGGTACGAGCAGTACTTC
CASGGERYEQYF
>-|TRBJ2-2|TRBV27|-
TGTGCCAGCAGTTTGCTAGAAACCGGGGAGCTGTTTTTT
CASSLLETGELFF
>-|TRBJ2-5|TRBV25-1|-
TGTGCCAGCAGTGAACACTCGGGGGATGGGGAGACCCAGTACTTC
CASSEHSGDGETQYF
>TRBD1|TRBJ1-3|TRBV29-1|-
TGCAGCGGCGGGACAGGGGGAAACACCATATATTTT
CSGGTGGNTIYF
>TRBD2|TRBJ2-7|TRBV5-1|-
TGCGCCAGCAGCTTGGGGGCGGGGGAGGCCTCCTACGAGCAGTACTTC
CASSLGAGEASYEQYF
>-|TRBJ2-1|TRBV5-1|-
TGCGCCAGCAGCTTGGATCAGTTCAGCTCCTACAATGAGCAGTTCTTC
CASSLDQFSSYNEQFF